Shown below are 22 T cell receptor beta chains from a single sample sequenced in a study of T cells in Graves' hyperthyroidism and ophthalmopathy. TCR beta CDR3 regions were amplified from RNA transcripts. During a first-round RT-PCR of the TCR CDR3, the HTBI primer set was used. Using its own MiXCR run on the multiplex PCR reads, TCRdb lists one record per CDR3 protein. The table has about 290,000 distinct CDR3 sequences, roughly 20% seen once. What was sequenced was blood. Every receptor here comes from a man aged 45 to 65 with Graves' ophthalmopathy.

This clonotype was detected a few times. The chain recombines TRBV28 with TRBJ2-7, with TRBD1 matching 12 bases. This CDR3 has 15 amino acids. Germline CDR1 reads MDHEN; CDR2 reads SYDVKM. With 5 bases clipped from V and 4 bases from J, the junction kept 6 bases outside the gene matches. In DNA, the CDR3 is TGTGCCAGCAGTGCCGGGACAGGGGGCTGGTACGAGCAGTACTTC. Residues: CASSAGTGGWYEQYF.

This clonotype has at least ten counts. The chain carries TRBV9 and TRBJ2-7, with 10 nucleotides matching TRBD2. The CDR3 runs 15 residues. J lost 2 bases, V lost 0 bases, and 2 bases had no gene match. Germline CDR1 is SGDLS and CDR2 is YYNGEE. CDR3 in amino acids: CASSVGLAGAYEQYF. The CDR3 DNA is TGTGCCAGCAGCGTAGGGCTAGCGGGAGCCTACGAGCAGTACTTC. Full variable domain (rest looked up from reference TRBV9 and TRBJ2-7): DSGVTQTPKHLITATGQRVTLRCSPRSGDLSVYWYQQSLDQGLQFLIQYYNGEERAKGNILERFSAQQFPDLHSELNLSSLELGDSALYFCASSVGLAGAYEQYFGPGTRLTVT.

In its sample, this clonotype was seen a few times. The chain carries TRBV12-3 or TRBV12-4 and TRBJ1-1; D is undetermined. V dropped 2 bases and J dropped 11 bases, with 12 bases sitting between them. The length of the CDR3 is 12 residues. The CDR3 region is CASSLIGREAFF. The CDR3 bases are TGTGCCAGCAGTTTAATAGGGCGGGAGGCTTTCTTT.

This clonotype was seen repeatedly, ten times or more. This chain connects TRBV9 to TRBJ2-4, with 10 positions matching TRBD1. With 3 bases clipped from V and 5 bases from J, the junction kept 5 bases outside the gene matches. This CDR3 spans 15 amino acids. Germline lookup yields CDR1 SGDLS and CDR2 YYNGEE. The CDR3, as DNA: TGTGCCAGCAGCGCAAGGGACAGGGGAGAAAACATTCAGTACTTC. Protein product: CASSARDRGENIQYF. Filled out from reference TRBV9 and TRBJ2-4, the complete variable domain reads DSGVTQTPKHLITATGQRVTLRCSPRSGDLSVYWYQQSLDQGLQFLIQYYNGEERAKGNILERFSAQQFPDLHSELNLSSLELGDSALYFCASSARDRGENIQYFGAGTRLSVL.

In this sample, this clonotype turned up a few times. The CDR3 reads CASSAETGIDTQYF. CDR3 bases: TGTGCCAGCAGTGCCGAGACAGGGATAGATACGCAGTATTTT. The chain joins TRBV6-1 to TRBJ2-3; 7 nucleotides agree with TRBD1. The CDR3 sequence is 14 residues long. The germline V gene encodes CDR1 MNHNS and CDR2 SASEGT. V lost 4 bases and J lost 5; bases outside the gene matches: 6.

In its sample, this clonotype was seen a few times. The chain links TRBV20-1 to TRBJ2-5; the match to TRBD2 covers 11 bases. V lost 5 bases and J lost 7; bases outside the gene matches: 6. Germline V gene lookup returns CDR1 DFQATT and CDR2 SNEGSKA (reference sequence). The CDR3 spans 13 residues. As DNA, the CDR3 is TGCAGTGCTGTGGGGACTAGCGGCCCGACCCAGTACTTC. Its protein is CSAVGTSGPTQYF.

The sample holds a few counts of this clonotype. This chain joins TRBV6-5 and TRBJ2-7, with D possibly being TRBD1 (5 bases). Trimming shortened V by 0 bases and J by 0 bases, and 15 bases separated the two germline ends. CDR1 and CDR2 from the germline V gene are MNHEY and SVGAGI. This CDR3 comprises 17 residues. CDR3 in amino acids: CASSYSSPGLSSYEQYF. In DNA, the CDR3 is TGTGCCAGCAGTTACTCGTCCCCAGGGCTGAGCTCCTACGAGCAGTACTTC.

J is TRBJ2-3 and V is TRBV10-3, with D unclear. V lost 2 bases, J lost 5 bases, and 8 bases lay in between. CDR3 length: 13 residues. Germline V gene data show CDR1 as ENHRY and CDR2 as SYGVKD. Here the CDR3 DNA reads TGTGCCATCAGTGAGAACATGGGAGATACGCAGTATTTT. Translation gives CAISENMGDTQYF.

The chain carries TRBV6-5 and TRBJ1-2; the match to TRBD1 covers 9 bases. J lost 1 base, V lost 0 bases, and 3 bases had no gene match. CDR1 and CDR2 from the germline V gene are MNHEY and SVGAGI. The CDR3 has 16 amino acids. CDR3 sequence (DNA): TGTGCCAGCAGTTACTCACGGACAGGGGTTAACTATGGCTACACCTTC. Translating it yields CASSYSRTGVNYGYTF.

This clonotype was observed a handful of times. This sequence joins TRBV7-2 and TRBJ2-5; the match to TRBD1 covers 10 bases. J was trimmed by 3 bases and V by 5 bases; bases with no gene match: 15. CDR1 is SGHTA and CDR2 is FQGNSA in the germline V gene. The CDR3 extends over 18 amino acids. The CDR3 nucleotides are TGTGCCAGCAGCATAAGGCAGGTGACAGGGGGCGCGGAAGAGACCCAGTACTTC. Amino acid sequence: CASSIRQVTGGAEETQYF.

This clonotype came up a few times. The chain joins TRBV7-9 to TRBJ1-5; 7 bases agree with TRBD1. Unmatched junction bases numbered 13, after V lost 8 bases and J lost 3 bases. Germline-derived CDR1 and CDR2 are SEHNR and FQNEAQ (reference sequence). The CDR3 has 16 residues. The CDR3 loop reads CASSPKSGTDNQPQHF. CDR3 coding DNA: TGTGCCAGCTCCCCGAAATCCGGGACAGACAATCAGCCCCAGCATTTT.

This clonotype showed up many times. This rearrangement joins TRBV7-2 to TRBJ2-1, with TRBD2 identical over 7 bases. The CDR3 has 17 residues. V lost 3 bases, J lost 3 bases, and 11 bases stayed unmatched. From germline, CDR1 is SGHTA and CDR2 FQGNSA. CDR3 sequence (DNA): TGTGCCAGCAGCTTGGCCACTTTGCGGGAGTACTACAATGAGCAGTTCTTC. This sequence encodes CASSLATLREYYNEQFF.

This clonotype was counted at least ten times. V gene TRBV30 combines with J gene TRBJ2-3; the D gene is possibly TRBD2 (6 bases). The germline CDR1 and CDR2 sequences are GTSNPN and SVGIG (reference sequence). This CDR3 has 14 amino acids. The V end lost 0 bases, the J end lost 6 bases, and 13 bases lay between the germline ends. CDR3 DNA: TGTGCCTGGAGTGTTAGCGGACCTACGGATACGCAGTATTTT. Encoded protein: CAWSVSGPTDTQYF.

Ten or more counts support this clonotype. The chain is built from TRBV20-1 and TRBJ1-5; possibly TRBD1 for D (5 bases). CDR3 size: 17 residues. The germline V gene encodes CDR1 DFQATT and CDR2 SNEGSKA (reference sequence). V lost 0 bases, J lost 0 bases, and 15 bases lay in between. DNA for the CDR3: TGCAGTGCTAGAGACTGGGGGACTGATAATAGCAATCAGCCCCAGCATTTT. Residues: CSARDWGTDNSNQPQHF.

At least ten counts were recorded for this clonotype. The rearrangement joins TRBV11-2 to TRBJ1-1; maybe TRBD1 (5 bases). CDR1 and CDR2 from the germline V gene are SGHAT and FQNNGV. Trimming pared 5 bases from V and 3 bases from J, leaving 13 bases between. This CDR3 spans 14 amino acids. This CDR3 reads CASSIKIGDTEAFF. The CDR3 nucleotides are TGTGCCAGCAGCATTAAGATAGGGGACACTGAAGCTTTCTTT. The full variable domain, in which reference TRBV11-2 and TRBJ1-1 provide the parts outside the CDR3, is EAGVAQSPRYKIIEKRQSVAFWCNPISGHATLYWYQQILGQGPKLLIQFQNNGVVDDSQLPKDRFSAERLKGVDSTLKIQPAKLEDSAVYLCASSIKIGDTEAFFGQGTRLTVV.

In its sample, this clonotype was seen a few times. The chain carries TRBV6-4 and TRBJ1-2, with 10 nucleotides matching TRBD1. The CDR3 length is 13 residues. Germline CDR1 is MRHNA and CDR2 is SNTAGT. V shed 4 bases and J 8 bases; nucleotides not matched to a gene: 4. CDR3 coding DNA: TGTGCCAGCAGTGCCGGGACAGGGGACGGCTACACCTTC. This codes for CASSAGTGDGYTF.

This clonotype was seen ten or more times. The rearrangement links TRBV3-1 to TRBJ2-7, with D perhaps TRBD2 (5 bases). The germline CDR1 and CDR2 sequences are LGHDT and YNNKEL (reference sequence). The germline V and J ends were trimmed by 3 bases and 6 bases, with 12 bases remaining between them. The CDR3 has 13 amino acids. The CDR3 DNA reads TGTGCCAGCAGCCACGGAGGAAACGCCGAGCAGTACTTC. Translation gives CASSHGGNAEQYF.

This sequence joins TRBV6-2 or TRBV6-3 and TRBJ2-1; tentatively, D is TRBD2 (7 bases). Germline assignment: CDR1 MNHEY and CDR2 SVGEGT. CDR3 length: 16 amino acids. The V and J ends lost 0 bases and 4 bases respectively, with 13 bases between them. The CDR3 region is CASSYSGGGAYNEQFF. The CDR3 coding sequence is TGTGCCAGCAGTTACTCGGGCGGGGGCGCTTACAATGAGCAGTTCTTC.

In this sample, this clonotype turned up many times. The V and J genes are TRBV9 and TRBJ2-1, with a weak D call TRBD1 (6 bases). The CDR3 extends over 15 amino acids. Germline values: CDR1 SGDLS, CDR2 YYNGEE. Trimming cost V 0 bases and J 6 bases, with 13 bases left between them. This CDR3 reads CASSVGGGGGNEQFF. In DNA form, the CDR3 reads TGTGCCAGCAGCGTAGGAGGGGGTGGGGGCAATGAGCAGTTCTTC.

The rearrangement joins TRBV6-2 or TRBV6-3 to TRBJ2-1; 8 bases fit TRBD2. J gave up 5 bases and V 0 bases, and 3 bases lay outside the gene matches. CDR3 length equals 15 residues. The germline gives CDR1 MNHEY, CDR2 SVGEGT. The CDR3 here is CASSYSGRGHNEQFF. CDR3 nucleotides: TGTGCCAGCAGTTACTCCGGGAGGGGTCACAATGAGCAGTTCTTC.

This clonotype was seen many times. J is TRBJ1-1 and V is TRBV11-2; D call uncertain. This CDR3 is built from 13 residues. Trimming left V 5 bases short and J 0 bases short, with 7 bases between. The germline V gene encodes CDR1 SGHAT and CDR2 FQNNGV. CDR3 sequence: CASSATMNTEAFF. The CDR3 bases are TGTGCCAGCAGCGCAACCATGAACACTGAAGCTTTCTTT.

As for this clonotype: This could be a read error, since a much larger clone is one nucleotide away. The V call is TRBV10-3, the J call TRBJ1-4; no clear D. This CDR3 is 12 amino acids long. The germline V gene has CDR1 ENHRY and CDR2 SYGVKD. V lost 2 bases to trimming and J lost 5 bases, with 3 bases between them. The CDR3 here is CAISEENEKLFF. DNA of the CDR3: TGTGCCATCAGTGAGGAGAATGAAAAACTGTTTTTT.